This note documents a single TCR beta chain sequence. This clone's antigen is unknown. Per-base quality was not reported, and no clone a single base away is much larger than it. The immunoSEQ Assay, a bias-controlled multiplex PCR, was used to amplify TCRbeta CDR3 regions from genomic DNA. Regarding the original processing steps: Within the assay, amplification of reference gene primers was used to estimate how many nucleated cells each sample contained. To quantify the absolute abundance of each unique TCRbeta CDR3 rearrangement, sequence reads were collapsed and filtered. For each sample, productive Simpson clonality was calculated as the square root of Simpson's diversity index across productive rearrangements. Imported from immuneACCESS, the table was reduced by TCRdb to in-frame sequences with V and J called. These copies leave out some clones; in studies compared against another copy, an unresolved V gene accounts for under half, and the cause of the remainder is not known. That table furnishes V, J and clone size, whereas the DNA furnished D and trimming. Across this sample there are some 130,000 clones, with approximately 80% seen only once. Less than 2% of the sample is in the top ten clones.

This sample was taken from a study of blood T cell repertoires in COVID-19 (dated by TCRdb to the early 2020s). Study-level background: Samples from collaborators originated in the United States, Italy and Spain and spanned both the acute and convalescent phases of COVID-19. Where HLA class I and class II types were available, the types were taken from metadata supplied by the sample provider, not from assay-based typing. The material from the prospective study consisted of cDNA or gDNA derived from T cells, B-cell-depleted T cells, or PBMCs. Sample metadata almost always included a de-identified subject ID, COVID-19 status, age in years and sex. The samples were drawn from two sources: the first 160 participants of the ongoing ImmuneRACE study, and fewer than 1,500 subjects contributed by 6 global collaborators. The dataset comprised deeply sampled blood TCRbeta repertoires from subjects exposed to, actively infected with, or recovered from COVID-19. A freely available public database, intended as a resource for researchers studying the immune response to SARS-CoV-2, is where the repertoires were released. Overall study outcomes, separate from this receptor: How much clinical and demographic metadata was included differed by source and by participant, and the metadata was provided uncurated.

Each collaborating institution followed its own protocols to collect whole blood in K2EDTA tubes. For TCRbeta analysis, collaborator samples were shipped as frozen whole blood, as isolated PBMCs, or as DNA extracted from either sample type. Trimming removed 1 base from V and 2 bases from J; the gene matches leave 11 bases unexplained. The CDR3 sequence holds 19 residues, the cysteine and phenylalanine included. Only CDR3 DNA is held: 57 bases, read in frame from base 1. From a lookup of the germline V gene, CDR1 and CDR2 are SGDLS and YYNGEE. Recombination connected TRBV9 to TRBJ1-5; TRBD1 matches 11 bases in the middle. This clonotype was obtained from a man between 70 and 80 years old with acute or convalescent COVID-19. The sample comprised peripheral blood. The DNA sequence is as follows: TGTGCCAGCAGCGTATCCCCGGGACAGGGGGAAGGGGGCAATCAGCCCCAGCATTTT. This translates into CASSVSPGQGEGGNQPQHF. Outside the CDR3, residues come from the reference TRBV9 and TRBJ1-5 proteins, so the full variable domain is: DSGVTQTPKHLITATGQRVTLRCSPRSGDLSVYWYQQSLDQGLQFLIQYYNGEERAKGNILERFSAQQFPDLHSELNLSSLELGDSALYFCASSVSPGQGEGGNQPQHFGDGTRLSIL.